The source of this T cell receptor beta chain is a study of T cells after somatic rescue of genetic block. Some clones are missing from TCRdb's copy, which holds only in-frame ones; the method was immunoSEQ multiplex PCR. The sample lists about 72,000 clones; roughly 91% were seen once. Sequencing was performed on peripheral blood mononuclear cells (PBMCs). The clonotype was recovered from a man younger than 40.

The CDR3 loop reads CASGPGTLPYNEQFF. CDR3 coding DNA: TGTGCCAGTGGCCCCGGGACGTTGCCCTACAATGAGCAGTTCTTC. This chain joins TRBV19 and TRBJ2-1; D is perhaps TRBD1 or TRBD2 (5 bases each). V shed 8 bases and J shed 2 bases, with 16 bases lying between them. The germline V gene encodes CDR1 LNHDA and CDR2 SQIVND (reference sequence). This CDR3 region has 15 residues.